Listed below are T cell receptor beta chains from one sample, sequenced in a study of T cells in Graves' hyperthyroidism and ophthalmopathy. A single record per CDR3 protein comes from TCRdb applying MiXCR to the multiplex PCR reads. The sample carries 300,000 to 450,000 distinct CDR3 sequences, 15% to 20% recorded once. The sample was blood. The source of these receptors is a woman aged 40 to 50 with Graves' ophthalmopathy. The CDR3 runs from the conserved cysteine through the conserved F or W. A D gene is named only where the DNA matches it firmly. Size values are once, few and many counts, or a class for expanded clones, and some rows have none.

CDR3: CASSEAGTGFYEQYF
DNA: TGTGCCAGCAGTGAAGCCGGGACAGGGTTTTACGAGCAGTACTTC
size: many
D: TRBD1
V: TRBV6-1
J: TRBJ2-7

CDR3: CASSLASGTGGETQYF
DNA: TGTGCCAGCAGCTTAGCTTCCGGGACCGGGGGTGAGACCCAGTACTTC
size: many
D: .
V: TRBV7-8
J: TRBJ2-5

CDR3: CASSEGNRGNQPQHF
DNA: TGTGCCAGCAGTGAAGGGAACAGGGGAAATCAGCCCCAGCATTTT
size: many
D: TRBD1
V: TRBV6-1
J: TRBJ1-5

CDR3: CAIRGDNQPQHF
DNA: TGTGCCATCAGGGGGGACAATCAGCCCCAGCATTTT
size: many
D: .
V: TRBV10-3
J: TRBJ1-5

CDR3: CASSYLAGGVYEQYF
DNA: TGTGCCAGCAGCTACTTAGCGGGAGGTGTCTACGAGCAGTACTTC
size: many
D: TRBD2
V: TRBV7-2
J: TRBJ2-7

CDR3: CASSSQGLPYEQYF
DNA: TGTGCCAGCAGCTCACAGGGGCTGCCCTACGAGCAGTACTTC
size: few
D: TRBD1
V: TRBV7-9
J: TRBJ2-7

CDR3: CASSLLSAGELFF
DNA: TGTGCCAGCAGTTTATTGAGCGCCGGGGAGCTGTTTTTT
size: many
D: .
V: TRBV28
J: TRBJ2-2

CDR3: CSVAEAFF
DNA: TGCAGCGTAGCGGAGGCTTTCTTT
size: many
D: .
V: TRBV29-1
J: TRBJ1-1

CDR3: CAWSVTGNYGYTF
DNA: TGTGCCTGGAGTGTAACGGGAAACTATGGCTACACCTTC
size: .
D: .
V: TRBV30
J: TRBJ1-2

CDR3: CASRPTSGVNTGELFF
DNA: TGTGCCAGCAGACCAACTAGCGGGGTGAACACCGGGGAGCTGTTTTTT
size: many
D: TRBD2
V: TRBV6-1
J: TRBJ2-2

CDR3: CASSEFGGTPGNTIYF
DNA: TGTGCCAGCAGTGAATTTGGCGGGACACCTGGAAACACCATATATTTT
size: many
D: .
V: TRBV25-1
J: TRBJ1-3

CDR3: CASSLRGDVPEQYF
DNA: TGTGCCAGCAGTTTACGGGGGGACGTTCCCGAGCAGTACTTC
size: many
D: TRBD2
V: TRBV28
J: TRBJ2-7

CDR3: CAAGGNNEQYF
DNA: TGTGCCGCCGGGGGAAATAACGAGCAGTACTTC
size: many
D: .
V: TRBV6-1
J: TRBJ2-7

CDR3: CASSTRENTEAFF
DNA: TGTGCCAGCTCGACCAGGGAGAACACTGAAGCTTTCTTT
size: many
D: .
V: TRBV6-8
J: TRBJ1-1

CDR3: CASSLYTGELFF
DNA: TGTGCCAGCAGCCTGTACACCGGGGAGCTGTTTTTT
size: many
D: .
V: TRBV19
J: TRBJ2-2

CDR3: CASIHGQANSPLHF
DNA: TGTGCCAGCATCCATGGCCAGGCTAATTCACCCCTCCACTTT
size: many
D: .
V: TRBV12-3/TRBV12-4
J: TRBJ1-6

CDR3: CSARGQVNQPQHF
DNA: TGCAGTGCTAGAGGACAGGTCAATCAGCCCCAGCATTTT
size: many
D: .
V: TRBV20-1
J: TRBJ1-5

CDR3: CASSLTQALANTGELFF
DNA: TGTGCCAGCAGCTTAACTCAGGCCCTCGCGAACACCGGGGAGCTGTTTTTT
size: many
D: .
V: TRBV7-8
J: TRBJ2-2

CDR3: CASRNGQGSYNEQFF
DNA: TGCGCCAGCAGGAACGGACAGGGGTCCTACAATGAGCAGTTCTTC
size: many
D: TRBD1
V: TRBV5-1
J: TRBJ2-1

CDR3: CASSLRLGQPQHF
DNA: TGTGCCAGCAGCTTAAGGTTAGGGCAGCCCCAGCATTTT
size: many
D: .
V: TRBV7-2
J: TRBJ1-5

CDR3: CASSLLRDRGSSEQYF
DNA: TGTGCCAGCAGTTTACTCCGGGACAGGGGATCGTCCGAGCAGTACTTC
size: .
D: TRBD1
V: TRBV6-2/TRBV6-3
J: TRBJ2-7

CDR3: CASSYNRGEAFF
DNA: TGTGCCAGCAGTTACAACAGAGGGGAAGCTTTCTTT
size: .
D: .
V: TRBV6-5
J: TRBJ1-1

CDR3: CASSEYFGVLSGANVLTF
DNA: TGTGCCAGCAGTGAATATTTTGGGGTCCTCTCTGGGGCCAACGTCCTGACTTTC
size: many
D: .
V: TRBV6-1
J: TRBJ2-6

CDR3: CSATSTGAGGYTF
DNA: TGCAGTGCTACATCGACAGGGGCCGGGGGCTACACCTTC
size: .
D: TRBD1
V: TRBV20-1
J: TRBJ1-2

CDR3: CASSFGMVSCSYEQYF
DNA: TGTGCCAGCAGTTTTGGCATGGTGTCTTGCTCCTACGAGCAGTACTTC
size: many
D: .
V: TRBV28
J: TRBJ2-7

CDR3: CASSPGLGNTGELFF
DNA: TGCGCCAGCAGTCCGGGACTGGGAAACACCGGGGAGCTGTTTTTT
size: many
D: .
V: TRBV10-1
J: TRBJ2-2

CDR3: CSATVELAVHEQCF
DNA: TGCAGTGCTACCGTAGAACTAGCTGTCCACGAGCAGTGCTTC
size: .
D: .
V: TRBV20-1
J: TRBJ2-7

CDR3: CASSLRGPGAGANVLTF
DNA: TGTGCCAGCAGCTTAAGAGGACCGGGTGCTGGGGCCAACGTCCTGACTTTC
size: many
D: .
V: TRBV7-3
J: TRBJ2-6

CDR3: CASRTPGENTEAFF
DNA: TGTGCCAGCAGGACTCCTGGGGAAAACACTGAAGCTTTCTTT
size: many
D: .
V: TRBV28
J: TRBJ1-1

CDR3: CASSLGDGPYGYTF
DNA: TGCGCCAGCAGCCTCGGCGACGGCCCCTATGGCTACACCTTC
size: many
D: .
V: TRBV5-1
J: TRBJ1-2

CDR3: CSVNYQETQYF
DNA: TGCAGCGTTAACTACCAAGAGACCCAGTACTTC
size: .
D: .
V: TRBV20-1
J: TRBJ2-5

CDR3: CASSFTGTGETQYF
DNA: TGTGCCAGCAGTTTCACCGGGACAGGCGAGACCCAGTACTTC
size: many
D: TRBD1
V: TRBV28
J: TRBJ2-5

CDR3: CASSSRQGEQYF
DNA: TGTGCCAGCAGTTCACGACAGGGGGAGCAGTACTTC
size: many
D: TRBD1
V: TRBV27
J: TRBJ2-7

CDR3: CATTTATYEQYF
DNA: TGTGCCACCACGACGGCTACCTACGAGCAGTACTTC
size: many
D: .
V: TRBV28
J: TRBJ2-7

CDR3: CASSHLPLRHTEAFF
DNA: TGCGCCAGCAGCCACCTTCCTCTGAGACACACTGAAGCTTTCTTT
size: .
D: .
V: TRBV28
J: TRBJ1-1

CDR3: CASSDGAGGYGYTF
DNA: TGCGCCAGCAGTGATGGGGCAGGGGGCTATGGCTACACCTTC
size: .
D: TRBD1
V: TRBV10-2
J: TRBJ1-2

CDR3: CASSQEGLRGSSYEQYF
DNA: TGTGCCAGCAGCCAAGAGGGGCTGCGCGGGAGCTCCTACGAGCAGTACTTC
size: many
D: TRBD2
V: TRBV4-2
J: TRBJ2-7

CDR3: CASSLDRAAEQYF
DNA: TGTGCCAGCAGTTTAGACAGGGCTGCCGAGCAGTACTTC
size: many
D: .
V: TRBV12-3/TRBV12-4
J: TRBJ2-7

CDR3: CSASDGTYEQYF
DNA: TGCAGTGCTAGCGATGGAACCTACGAGCAGTACTTC
size: few
D: .
V: TRBV20-1
J: TRBJ2-7

CDR3: CSALLSGRGYEQYF
DNA: TGCAGTGCTCTCTTGAGCGGAAGAGGCTACGAGCAGTACTTC
size: many
D: .
V: TRBV20-1
J: TRBJ2-7